These 8 T cell receptor beta chains were all obtained from the same sample, sequenced in a study of CXCR3-negative and CXCR3-positive naive CD8 T cells. Preparation of TRB cDNA libraries relied on 5' RACE carrying UMI labels. Following a re-call of the 5' RACE reads, TCRdb has one entry per CDR3 protein and lacks DNA. The sample has roughly 24,000 distinct CDR3 sequences. The specimen was naive CXCR3- CD8+ T cells from blood. As for subset: CD45RO-CCR7+CD27+CD95- naive CD8+ T cells lacking CXCR3 (TNR3-). The receptors come from a human donor in good health. Some clones in this sample may be carry-over from other donors' samples.

V usage is TRBV29-1 and J usage is TRBJ2-7. CDR3 length: 13 residues. Germline V CDR1 and CDR2: SQVTM, ANQGSEA. The CDR3: CSVNNTSSYEQYF.

This rearrangement joins TRBV12-3 or TRBV12-4 to TRBJ2-3; absent DNA, TCRdb's TRBD2 call cannot be checked. The CDR3 runs 15 residues. The CDR3 region is CASSKLAGSTDTQYF.

The gene calls are TRBV20-1 and TRBJ2-7; the D gene TCRdb calls, TRBD1, cannot be checked with no DNA. The germline V gene encodes CDR1 DFQATT and CDR2 SNEGSKA (reference sequence). The CDR3 covers 14 residues. The CDR3 loop reads CSARWTGHSYEQYF.

This sequence joins TRBV29-1 and TRBJ2-1; absent DNA, TCRdb's TRBD1 call cannot be checked. The CDR3 consists of 13 residues. The germline V gene encodes CDR1 SQVTM and CDR2 ANQGSEA. CDR3 protein: CSVEGGTYNEQFF.

The chain combines TRBV20-1 with TRBJ2-1; the D call from TCRdb, TRBD2, cannot be confirmed without DNA. Germline loops: CDR1 DFQATT, CDR2 SNEGSKA (reference sequence). This CDR3 contains 18 residues. CDR3: CSARRITEVRRTGNEQFF.

The chain couples TRBV10-1 to TRBJ1-1. The CDR3 covers 14 residues. Germline V lookup: CDR1 WNHNN, CDR2 SYGVQD (reference sequence). CDR3 region: CASSETRLNTEAFF.

The rearrangement joins TRBV4-3 to TRBJ2-7. The CDR3 is 16 amino acids. CDR1 is LGHNA, CDR2 YSLEER, per germline. CDR3 protein: CASSQDRSGVFYEQYF.

The V and J genes are TRBV5-6 and TRBJ2-2; TCRdb's D call of TRBD1 is untestable without DNA. The CDR3 extends over 17 amino acids. CDR1 is SGHDT and CDR2 is YYEEEE in the germline V gene. CDR3 sequence reads: CASSLVGRGTNTGELFF.